This entry lists 8 T cell receptor beta chains sequenced from one sample in a study of T cells expressing NK-cell markers. After re-calling the 5' RACE reads, TCRdb lists one entry per CDR3 protein, DNA absent. The listing contains a few hundred thousand distinct CDR3 sequences. Sequenced: blood T cells: a sorted CD56 or NKG2C T cell subset, CD4+ or CD8+ T cells, or bulk PBMC T cells (not recorded which). Every receptor here comes from a man between 18 and 69 years old in good health.

The V call is TRBV7-9, the J call TRBJ1-6. The germline V gene encodes CDR1 SEHNR and CDR2 FQNEAQ (reference sequence). The CDR3 consists of 14 residues. The CDR3 loop reads CASSLAGIESPLHF.

The genes are TRBV4-1 and TRBJ1-2; checking the TCRdb D call of TRBD1 is not possible without DNA. CDR1 is MGHRA and CDR2 is YSYEKL in the germline V gene. This CDR3 contains 15 residues. CDR3 residues: CASSQAGGARYGYTF.

The rearrangement uses TRBV29-1 and TRBJ2-5; TCRdb lists TRBD1, though no DNA is available to test this call. CDR1 and CDR2 from the germline V gene are SQVTM and ANQGSEA. The CDR3 length is 13 residues. CDR3 protein: CSVSRQGGETQYF.

The chain is built from TRBV7-8 and TRBJ1-1. This CDR3 contains 15 residues. CDR1 SGHVS and CDR2 FQNEAQ come from the germline V gene. CDR3 loop: CASSASPEGNTEAFF.

The V call is TRBV7-8, the J call TRBJ1-6; the TCRdb D gene call, TRBD1, has no DNA to confirm it. This CDR3 is built from 17 residues. Germline V lookup: CDR1 SGHVS, CDR2 FQNEAQ. The CDR3: CASSPQVRAKNNSPLHF.

The V gene is TRBV5-1, the J gene TRBJ1-1; the TRBD1 assignment by TCRdb is unverifiable without DNA. CDR3 length: 15 residues. In germline, CDR1 is SGHRS, CDR2 YFSETQ. The CDR3 loop reads CASSPAGTALLEAFF.

This chain links TRBV5-1 with TRBJ1-2. Germline CDR1 SGHRS, CDR2 YFSETQ. This CDR3 has 12 amino acids. The CDR3 protein is CASSLFSNGYTF.

This rearrangement joins TRBV12-5 to TRBJ2-3; TCRdb's D gene call, TRBD2, goes unchecked for lack of DNA. The germline V gene has CDR1 LGHNT and CDR2 FRNRAP. CDR3 length equals 16 residues. Here the CDR3 reads CASGPTGTSGIDTQYF.